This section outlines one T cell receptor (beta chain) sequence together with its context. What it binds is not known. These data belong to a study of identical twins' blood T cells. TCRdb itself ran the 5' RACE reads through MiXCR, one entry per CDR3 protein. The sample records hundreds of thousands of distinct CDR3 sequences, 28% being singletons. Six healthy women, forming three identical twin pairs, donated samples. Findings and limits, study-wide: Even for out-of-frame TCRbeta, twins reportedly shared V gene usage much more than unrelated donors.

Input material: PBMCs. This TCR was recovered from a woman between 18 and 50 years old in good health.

In nucleotides, the CDR3 is TGTGCCAGCAGCTTAGCGCAAGCACCCAATGAGCAGTTCTTC. This encodes CASSLAQAPNEQFF. V usage is TRBV7-8 and J usage is TRBJ2-1, with no clear D. The CDR3 consists of 14 residues. Germline assignment: CDR1 SGHVS and CDR2 FQNEAQ. Trimming removed 0 bases at V and 6 bases at J, with 9 bases between.